This entry lists 12 T cell receptor beta chains sequenced from one sample in a study of graft-versus-host responses after intestinal transplantation. Data came from immunoSEQ multiplex PCR; TCRdb stores just in-frame clones and leaves some out. The table shows approximately 63,000 clones, with approximately 94% occurring only once. For these TCRs, the target antigens are not known. Sequenced here: unstimulated CD4+ T cells sorted from spleen or lymph node cells, sampled before transplant. All receptors come from a human donor who was the organ donor for an intestinal transplant.

The V gene is TRBV7-9, the J gene TRBJ1-6; D not certain. Trimming shortened V by 1 base and J by 5 bases, and 15 bases separated the two germline ends. Germline loops: CDR1 SEHNR, CDR2 FQNEAQ (reference sequence). The length of the CDR3 is 17 residues. The CDR3 protein is CASSLVFGEEHNSPLHF. CDR3 sequence (DNA): TGTGCCAGCAGCTTAGTCTTTGGGGAGGAGCATAATTCACCCCTCCACTTT.

This chain's CDR3 is CASNTPGRGGGANVLTF. Here the CDR3 DNA reads TGTGCCAGCAATACGCCTGGGCGAGGCGGGGGGGCCAACGTCCTGACTTTC. The chain links TRBV5-4 to TRBJ2-6; tentatively, D is TRBD2 (5 bases). Germline assignment: CDR1 SGHNT and CDR2 YYREEE (reference sequence). Trimming shortened V by 6 bases and J by 4 bases, and 20 bases separated the two germline ends. This CDR3 region has 17 residues.

The chain is built from TRBV11-1 and TRBJ2-7; D assignment may be TRBD1 or TRBD2 (5 bases each). This CDR3 has 15 residues. Germline V gene data show CDR1 as SGHAT and CDR2 as FQDESV (reference sequence). Trimming removed 6 bases from V and 1 base from J, with 16 bases in between. Here the CDR3 reads CASRIRDVLSYEQYF. CDR3 in DNA: TGTGCCAGCAGGATCCGGGACGTTTTGTCCTACGAGCAGTACTTC.

This clone has only one observation. J is TRBJ2-2 and V is TRBV7-2; the match to TRBD1 covers 9 bases. V was clipped by 6 bases and J by 6 bases; unmatched bases: 5. CDR1 and CDR2 (germline): SGHTA, FQGNSA. The CDR3 extends over 14 amino acids. The CDR3 coding sequence is TGTGCCAGCAGGTTCACAGGGGGCGCCGGGGAGCTGTTTTTT. Translation: CASRFTGGAGELFF.

This chain connects TRBV7-8 to TRBJ2-7; TRBD1 is a possible D gene (5 bases). The CDR3 totals 13 residues. V lost 2 bases, J lost 3 bases, and 8 bases lay in between. Germline V gene data show CDR1 as SGHVS and CDR2 as FQNEAQ. CDR3 sequence: CASSLSTGYEQYF. In DNA, the CDR3 is TGTGCCAGCAGCTTATCTACAGGCTACGAGCAGTACTTC. Filled out from reference TRBV7-8 and TRBJ2-7, the complete variable domain reads GAGVSQSPRYKVAKRGQDVALRCDPISGHVSLFWYQQALGQGPEFLTYFQNEAQLDKSGLPSDRFFAERPEGSVSTLKIQRTQQEDSAVYLCASSLSTGYEQYFGPGTRLTVT.

The chain links TRBV10-3 to TRBJ2-1; D call uncertain. CDR1 is ENHRY, CDR2 SYGVKD, per germline. With 2 bases removed from V and 2 bases from J, the gap between germline ends came to 10 bases. This CDR3 contains 15 residues. The CDR3 sequence: CAISEGSGTYNEQFF. The CDR3 coding sequence is TGTGCCATCAGTGAGGGAAGTGGGACCTACAATGAGCAGTTCTTC.

V and J are TRBV6-1 and TRBJ2-7; 8 positions agree with TRBD2. V was clipped by 5 bases and J by 4 bases; unmatched bases: 10. The CDR3 is made up of 15 amino acids. Germline CDR1 and CDR2: MNHNS and SASEGT. In nucleotides, the CDR3 is TGTGCCAGCAGTAGACAGACGGGGGGGATGTACGAGCAGTACTTC. It specifies CASSRQTGGMYEQYF.

The CDR3 reads CASSQLAGVPSYEQYF. The CDR3 nucleotides read TGCGCCAGCAGCCAACTAGCGGGGGTTCCCTCCTACGAGCAGTACTTC. The chain employs TRBV4-1 and TRBJ2-7, with TRBD2 matching 10 bases. The CDR3 contains 16 residues. Germline V lookup: CDR1 MGHRA, CDR2 YSYEKL. V lost 2 bases to trimming and J lost 0 bases; unmatched junction nucleotides: 4.

This clone was recorded only once. The chain has TRBV10-3 and TRBJ2-5, with 8 positions matching TRBD2. CDR1 is ENHRY and CDR2 is SYGVKD in the germline V gene. This CDR3 is built from 12 residues. J was trimmed by 13 bases and V by 3 bases; bases with no gene match: 7. The CDR3 DNA reads TGTGCCATCAGTGAAGGAGCGGGGGTGCTGTACTTC. It specifies CAISEGAGVLYF.

This clone was counted a few times. The chain joins TRBV7-2 to TRBJ1-1; D uncertain. Germline CDR1 and CDR2: SGHTA and FQGNSA. The CDR3 length is 12 residues. V shed 1 base and J shed 0 bases, with 0 bases lying between them. CDR3 coding DNA: TGTGCCAGCAGCTTAGTGAACACTGAAGCTTTCTTT. It yields the protein CASSLVNTEAFF.

The rearrangement uses TRBV5-6 and TRBJ2-2, with D perhaps matching TRBD2 (5 bases). The V gene lost 1 base and the J gene lost 13 bases, with 11 bases spanning the gap. From germline, CDR1 is SGHDT and CDR2 YYEEEE. CDR3 length equals 12 residues. Written as DNA, the CDR3 is TGTGCCAGCAGCTTGAGAGGACTCGGGCTGTTTTTT. Translating it yields CASSLRGLGLFF.

CDR3 coding DNA: TGTGCCAGCAGGAGCGCAGGTAGTCCCTACGAGCAGTACTTC. Protein: CASRSAGSPYEQYF. V and J are TRBV11-1 and TRBJ2-7; D is uncertain. V was trimmed by 6 bases and J by 2 bases, leaving 14 bases between them. This CDR3 has 14 amino acids. Germline V lookup: CDR1 SGHAT, CDR2 FQDESV (reference sequence).